This section outlines one T cell receptor (beta chain) sequence together with its context. Its antigen is unidentified. This entry belongs to a study of T cell responses to AZD1222 COVID-19 vaccine. Sequencing was performed with immunoSEQ multiplex PCR; in TCRdb, only in-frame clones are kept and a portion is missing. The sample includes 150,000 to 200,000 clones, about 91% of them seen just once. This CDR3 spans 16 amino acids. Germline V gene sequence: CDR1 GTSNPN, CDR2 SVGIG (reference sequence). V shed 0 bases and J shed 9 bases, with 23 bases lying between them. Study outcomes and limitations: The study sampled repertoires only after the peak T cell response. Unmutated variant regions are reportedly the target of nearly half of TCRs that are spike-specific.

The clonotype comes from an adult who received the AZD1222 COVID-19 vaccine. The source was peripheral blood, collected 28 days after the second AZD1222 dose. This sequence joins TRBV30 and TRBJ1-1; possible D gene TRBD1, 5 bases. CDR3 residues: CAWSVLGQGTRIQAFF. For the CDR3, the DNA is TGTGCCTGGAGTGTTTTGGGCCAGGGAACCCGCATTCAAGCTTTCTTT.